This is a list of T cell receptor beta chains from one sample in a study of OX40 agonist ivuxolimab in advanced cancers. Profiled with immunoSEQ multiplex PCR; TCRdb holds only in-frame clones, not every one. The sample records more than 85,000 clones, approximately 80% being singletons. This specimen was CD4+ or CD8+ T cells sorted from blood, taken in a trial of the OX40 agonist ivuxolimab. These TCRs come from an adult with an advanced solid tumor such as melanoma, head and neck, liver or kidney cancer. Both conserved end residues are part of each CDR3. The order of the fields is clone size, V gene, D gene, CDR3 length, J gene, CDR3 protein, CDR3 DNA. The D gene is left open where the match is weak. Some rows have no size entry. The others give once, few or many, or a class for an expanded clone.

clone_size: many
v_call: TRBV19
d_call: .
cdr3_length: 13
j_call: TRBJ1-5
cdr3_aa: CASSGFGNQPQHF
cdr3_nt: TGTGCCAGTTCGGGTTTCGGCAATCAGCCCCAGCATTTT

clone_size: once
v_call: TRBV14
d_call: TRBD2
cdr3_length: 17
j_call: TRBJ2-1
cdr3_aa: CASSRLWRGSSYNEQFF
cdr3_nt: TGTGCCAGCAGCCGACTCTGGCGGGGGAGCTCCTACAATGAGCAGTTCTTC

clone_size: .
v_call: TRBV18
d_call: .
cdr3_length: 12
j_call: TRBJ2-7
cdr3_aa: CASSPPTYEQYF
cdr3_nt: TGTGCCAGCTCACCACCAACCTACGAGCAGTACTTC

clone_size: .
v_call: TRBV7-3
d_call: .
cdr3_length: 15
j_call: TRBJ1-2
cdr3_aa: CASSSYRVSNYGYTF
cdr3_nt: TGTGCCAGCAGCTCTTACAGGGTTTCTAACTATGGCTACACCTTC

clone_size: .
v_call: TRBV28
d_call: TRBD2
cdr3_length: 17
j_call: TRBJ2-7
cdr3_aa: CASSPSGAGRAPREQYF
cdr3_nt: TGTGCCAGCAGTCCGTCGGGTGCAGGGAGGGCCCCGCGCGAGCAGTACTTC

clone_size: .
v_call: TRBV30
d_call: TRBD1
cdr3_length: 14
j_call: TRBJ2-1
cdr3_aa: CAWSVTGGGNEQFF
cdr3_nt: TGTGCCTGGAGTGTGACAGGGGGAGGAAATGAGCAGTTCTTC

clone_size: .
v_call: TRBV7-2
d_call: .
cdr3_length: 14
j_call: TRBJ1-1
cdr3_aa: CASSPNRAAIEAFF
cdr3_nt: TGTGCCAGCAGCCCCAACAGGGCCGCGATTGAAGCTTTCTTT

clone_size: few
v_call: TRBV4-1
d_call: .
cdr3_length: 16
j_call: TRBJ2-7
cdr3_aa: CASSQEGTRGRYEQYF
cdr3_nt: TGCGCCAGCAGCCAAGAGGGAACGCGGGGCCGGTACGAGCAGTACTTC

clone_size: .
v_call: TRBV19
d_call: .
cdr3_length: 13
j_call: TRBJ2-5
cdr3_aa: CASSIGWEETQYF
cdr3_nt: TGTGCCAGTAGTATCGGTTGGGAAGAGACCCAGTACTTC

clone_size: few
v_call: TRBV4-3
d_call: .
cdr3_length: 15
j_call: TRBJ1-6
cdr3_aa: CASSQEFQGESPLHF
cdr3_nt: TGCGCCAGCAGCCAAGAATTCCAGGGTGAATCACCCCTCCACTTT

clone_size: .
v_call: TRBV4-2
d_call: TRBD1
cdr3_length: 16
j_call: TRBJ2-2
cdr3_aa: CASSQAGTGNTGELFF
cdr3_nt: TGTGCCAGCAGCCAGGCAGGGACAGGGAACACCGGGGAGCTGTTTTTT

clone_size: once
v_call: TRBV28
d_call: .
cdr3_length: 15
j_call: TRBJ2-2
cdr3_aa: CASRGRTANTGELFF
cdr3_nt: TGTGCCAGCAGGGGGAGGACAGCCAACACCGGGGAGCTGTTTTTT

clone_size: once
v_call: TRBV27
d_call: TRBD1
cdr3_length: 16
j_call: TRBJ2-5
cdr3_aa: CASSSSGTGGRETQYF
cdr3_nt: TGTGCCAGCAGTTCCTCCGGGACAGGGGGCCGAGAGACCCAGTACTTC

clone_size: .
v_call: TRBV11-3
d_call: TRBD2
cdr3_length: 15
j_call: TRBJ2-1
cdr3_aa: CASSLEAGGPREQFF
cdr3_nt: TGTGCCAGCAGCTTAGAGGCGGGAGGGCCGCGAGAGCAGTTCTTC

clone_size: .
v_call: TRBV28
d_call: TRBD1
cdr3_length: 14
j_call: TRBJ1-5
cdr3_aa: CASVEGASNQPQHF
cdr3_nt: TGTGCCAGCGTTGAGGGGGCTAGCAATCAGCCCCAGCATTTT

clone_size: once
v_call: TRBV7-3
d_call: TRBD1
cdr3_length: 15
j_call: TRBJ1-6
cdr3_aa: CASSSFGTAEEPLHF
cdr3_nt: TGTGCCAGCAGCTCTTTCGGGACAGCCGAGGAGCCCCTCCACTTT

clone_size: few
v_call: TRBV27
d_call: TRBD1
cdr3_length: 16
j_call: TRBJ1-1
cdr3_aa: CASSSEQGARNTEAFF
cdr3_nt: TGTGCCAGCAGTTCCGAACAGGGGGCTAGGAACACTGAAGCTTTCTTT

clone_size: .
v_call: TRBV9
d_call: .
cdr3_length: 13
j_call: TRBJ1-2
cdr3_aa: CASSGVLFHGYTF
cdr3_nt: TGTGCCAGCAGCGGGGTTTTATTCCATGGCTACACCTTC

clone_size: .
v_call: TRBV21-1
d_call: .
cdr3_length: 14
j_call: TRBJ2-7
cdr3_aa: CASPRSGFFDEQYF
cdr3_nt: TGTGCCAGCCCTAGATCGGGCTTTTTTGACGAGCAGTACTTC

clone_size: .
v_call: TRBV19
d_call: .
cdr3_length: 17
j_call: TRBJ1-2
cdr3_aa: CASSRGKAPLANYGYTF
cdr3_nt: TGTGCCAGTAGTAGGGGTAAGGCCCCCTTAGCTAACTATGGCTACACCTTC

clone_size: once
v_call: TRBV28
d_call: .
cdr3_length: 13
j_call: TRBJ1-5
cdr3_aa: CASSFATGQPQHF
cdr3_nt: TGTGCCAGCAGTTTCGCCACGGGTCAGCCCCAGCATTTT

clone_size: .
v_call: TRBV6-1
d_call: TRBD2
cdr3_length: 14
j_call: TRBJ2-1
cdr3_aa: CATVRGGAYNEQFF
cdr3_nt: TGTGCCACCGTTCGGGGGGGTGCCTACAATGAGCAGTTCTTC

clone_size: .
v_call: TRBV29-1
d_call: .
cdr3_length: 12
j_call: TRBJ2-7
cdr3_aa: CSVGVQGSEQYF
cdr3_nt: TGCAGCGTAGGGGTACAGGGTTCCGAGCAGTACTTC

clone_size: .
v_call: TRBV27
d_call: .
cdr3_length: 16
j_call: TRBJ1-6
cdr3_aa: CASRPLGGGNNSPLHF
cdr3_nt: TGTGCCAGCAGACCCCTAGGAGGGGGGAATAATTCACCCCTCCACTTT

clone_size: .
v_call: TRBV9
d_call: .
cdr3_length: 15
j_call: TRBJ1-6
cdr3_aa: CASSQNIGRNSPLHF
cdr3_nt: TGTGCCAGCAGCCAAAATATCGGTAGGAATTCACCCCTCCACTTT

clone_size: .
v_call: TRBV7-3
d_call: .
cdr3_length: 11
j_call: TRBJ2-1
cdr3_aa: CASSLNNEQFF
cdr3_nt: TGTGCCAGCAGTTTAAACAATGAGCAGTTCTTC

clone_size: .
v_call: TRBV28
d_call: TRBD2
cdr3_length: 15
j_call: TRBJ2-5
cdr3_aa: CASSLGGSSAETQYF
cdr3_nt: TGTGCCAGCAGTTTAGGCGGGAGTTCGGCAGAGACCCAGTACTTC

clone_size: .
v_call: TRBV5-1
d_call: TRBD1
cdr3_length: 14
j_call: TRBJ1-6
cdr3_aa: CASRFGQGVAPLHF
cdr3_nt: TGCGCCAGCAGATTCGGACAGGGGGTAGCACCCCTCCACTTT

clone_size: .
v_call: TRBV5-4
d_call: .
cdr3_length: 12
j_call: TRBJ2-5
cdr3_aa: CASSRPKETQYF
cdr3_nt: TGTGCCAGCAGCAGACCGAAAGAGACCCAGTACTTC

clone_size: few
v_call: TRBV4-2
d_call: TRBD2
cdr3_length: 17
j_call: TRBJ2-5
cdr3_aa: CASSQGTGTSGTETQYF
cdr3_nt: TGTGCCAGCAGCCAGGGGACCGGGACTAGCGGGACGGAGACCCAGTACTTC

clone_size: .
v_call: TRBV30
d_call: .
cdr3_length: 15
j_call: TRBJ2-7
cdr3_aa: CAWSVDGGTTYEQYF
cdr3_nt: TGTGCCTGGAGTGTAGATGGAGGGACAACCTACGAGCAGTACTTC

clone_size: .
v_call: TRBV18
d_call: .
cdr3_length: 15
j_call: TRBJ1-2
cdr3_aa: CASSPDQEGYYGYTF
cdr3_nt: TGTGCCAGCTCACCGGATCAGGAGGGGTACTATGGCTACACCTTC

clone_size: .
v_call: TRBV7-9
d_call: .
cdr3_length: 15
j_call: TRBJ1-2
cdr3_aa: CASSFNREANYGYTF
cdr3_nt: TGTGCCAGCAGCTTTAACAGGGAAGCTAACTATGGCTACACCTTC

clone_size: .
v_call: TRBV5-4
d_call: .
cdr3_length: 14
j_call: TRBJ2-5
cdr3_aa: CASSLEGRGETQYF
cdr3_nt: TGTGCCAGCAGCTTGGAGGGCAGGGGCGAGACCCAGTACTTC

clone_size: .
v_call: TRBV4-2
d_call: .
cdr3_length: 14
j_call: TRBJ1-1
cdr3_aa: CASSQRDGNTEAFF
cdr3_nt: TGTGCCAGCAGCCAACGGGACGGGAACACTGAAGCTTTCTTT

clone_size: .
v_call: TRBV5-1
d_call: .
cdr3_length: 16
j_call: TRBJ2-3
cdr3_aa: CASSLESLPALDTQYF
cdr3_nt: TGCGCCAGCAGCTTGGAGTCGCTGCCTGCATTAGATACGCAGTATTTT

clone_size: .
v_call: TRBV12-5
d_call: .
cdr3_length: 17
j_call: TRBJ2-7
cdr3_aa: CASGLVGWTDSSYEQYF
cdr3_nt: TGTGCTAGTGGTTTGGTAGGATGGACCGACAGCTCCTACGAGCAGTACTTC

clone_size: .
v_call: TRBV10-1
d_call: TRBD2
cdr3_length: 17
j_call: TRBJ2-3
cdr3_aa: CASSESRTSESTDTQYF
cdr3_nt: TGCGCCAGCAGTGAGTCGAGGACTAGCGAAAGCACAGATACGCAGTATTTT

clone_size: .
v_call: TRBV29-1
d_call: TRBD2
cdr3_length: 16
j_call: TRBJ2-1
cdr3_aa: CSAVRTSGRSYNEQFF
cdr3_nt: TGCAGCGCCGTTAGGACTAGCGGGAGGTCGTACAATGAGCAGTTCTTC

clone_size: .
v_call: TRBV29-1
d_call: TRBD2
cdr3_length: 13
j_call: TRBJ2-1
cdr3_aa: CSGSGGIANEQFF
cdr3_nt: TGCAGCGGTAGCGGGGGGATAGCCAATGAGCAGTTCTTC

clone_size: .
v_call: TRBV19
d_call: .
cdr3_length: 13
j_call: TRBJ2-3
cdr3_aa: CATQTGATDTQYF
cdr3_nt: TGTGCCACGCAGACAGGAGCCACAGATACGCAGTATTTT

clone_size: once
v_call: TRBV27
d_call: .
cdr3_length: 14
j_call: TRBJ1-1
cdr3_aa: CASSFRARGPEAFF
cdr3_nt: TGTGCCAGCAGTTTCCGGGCCAGAGGGCCTGAAGCTTTCTTT

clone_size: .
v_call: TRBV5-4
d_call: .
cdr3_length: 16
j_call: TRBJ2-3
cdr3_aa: CASSLKGLGKADTQYF
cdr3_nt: TGTGCCAGCAGCTTGAAAGGTCTAGGGAAAGCAGATACGCAGTATTTT

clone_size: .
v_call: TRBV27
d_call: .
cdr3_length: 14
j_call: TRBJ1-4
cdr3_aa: CASRLRQDNEKLFF
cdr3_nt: TGTGCCAGCAGACTTCGACAGGATAATGAAAAACTGTTTTTT

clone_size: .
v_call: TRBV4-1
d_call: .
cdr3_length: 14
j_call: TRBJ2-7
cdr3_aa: CASSQDQGSYEQYF
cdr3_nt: TGCGCCAGCAGCCAAGACCAGGGGTCCTACGAGCAGTACTTC

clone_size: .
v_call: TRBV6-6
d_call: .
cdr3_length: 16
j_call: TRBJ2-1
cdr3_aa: CASSYSMGGPRNEQFF
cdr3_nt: TGTGCCAGCAGTTACTCGATGGGGGGCCCCCGCAATGAGCAGTTCTTC

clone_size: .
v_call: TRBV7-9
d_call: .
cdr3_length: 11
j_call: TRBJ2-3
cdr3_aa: CASSTTDTQYF
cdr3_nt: TGTGCCAGCAGCACGACAGATACGCAGTATTTT

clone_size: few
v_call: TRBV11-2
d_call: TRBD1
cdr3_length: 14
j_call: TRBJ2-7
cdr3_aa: CASSSGQGAGEQYF
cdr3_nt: TGTGCCAGCAGCTCTGGGCAGGGGGCGGGTGAGCAGTACTTC

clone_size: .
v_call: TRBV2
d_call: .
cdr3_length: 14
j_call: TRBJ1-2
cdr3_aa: CASSVSPGSPGYTF
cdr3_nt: TGTGCCAGCAGTGTCTCACCCGGGTCCCCTGGCTACACCTTC

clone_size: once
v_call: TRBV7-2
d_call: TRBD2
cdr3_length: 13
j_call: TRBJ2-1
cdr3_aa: CASSLVAGNEQFF
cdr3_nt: TGTGCCAGCAGCTTAGTAGCGGGCAATGAGCAGTTCTTC

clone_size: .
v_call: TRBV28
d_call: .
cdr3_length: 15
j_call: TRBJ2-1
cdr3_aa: CASSLQARSYNEQFF
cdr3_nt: TGTGCCAGCAGTTTACAGGCTCGCTCCTACAATGAGCAGTTCTTC

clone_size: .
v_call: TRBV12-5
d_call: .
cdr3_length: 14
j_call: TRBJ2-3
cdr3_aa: CASGLDQVTDTQYF
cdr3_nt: TGTGCTAGTGGTTTGGATCAGGTTACGGATACGCAGTATTTT

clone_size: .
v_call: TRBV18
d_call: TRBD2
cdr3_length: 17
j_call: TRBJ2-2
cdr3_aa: CASSPPGLAGNTGELFF
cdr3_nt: TGTGCCAGCTCACCCCCGGGACTAGCGGGAAACACCGGGGAGCTGTTTTTT

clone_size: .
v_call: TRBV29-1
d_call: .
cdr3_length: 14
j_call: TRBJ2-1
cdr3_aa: CSVLVDSNYNEQFF
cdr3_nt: TGCAGCGTACTAGTGGATTCTAACTACAATGAGCAGTTCTTC

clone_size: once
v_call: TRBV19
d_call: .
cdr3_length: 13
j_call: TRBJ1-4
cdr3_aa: CASSNRRGEKLFF
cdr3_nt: TGTGCCAGTAGTAACCGAAGGGGTGAAAAACTGTTTTTT

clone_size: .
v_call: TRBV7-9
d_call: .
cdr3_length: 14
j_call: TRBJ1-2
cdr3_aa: CASSSRHFVYGYTF
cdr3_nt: TGTGCCAGCAGCTCCCGGCACTTCGTCTATGGCTACACCTTC

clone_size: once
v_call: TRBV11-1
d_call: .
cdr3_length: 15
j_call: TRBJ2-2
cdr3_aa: CASSLDRSNGGELFF
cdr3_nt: TGTGCCAGCAGCTTAGATCGAAGCAACGGCGGGGAGCTGTTTTTT